This TCR beta chain is drawn from a study of T cells in Graves' hyperthyroidism and ophthalmopathy. This clonotype has at least ten counts. Amplified TCR beta CDR3 regions derived from RNA transcripts. First-round RT-PCR targeting the TCR CDR3 was performed with the HTBI primer set. TCRdb passed the multiplex PCR reads through MiXCR, listing each CDR3 protein once. The repertoire holds approximately 630,000 distinct CDR3 sequences, with roughly 15% as singletons. Over 18 months, lack of ophthalmopathy progression marked Graves' hyperthyroidism as stable. Germline trimming cut 3 bases from V and 7 bases from J; bases unmatched to any gene: 8. From germline, CDR1 is SEHNR and CDR2 FQNEAQ (reference sequence). The CDR3 contains 14 residues.

The receptor was derived from a woman aged 25-40 years with Graves' hyperthyroidism. The V call is TRBV7-9, the J call TRBJ2-5; 7 nucleotides match TRBD1. The sample was blood. The CDR3 coding sequence is TGTGCCAGCAGCTTCCCCGGACAGGAAGGGACCCAGTACTTC. The encoded protein is CASSFPGQEGTQYF. The full variable domain, rest sourced from reference TRBV7-9 and TRBJ2-5, is DTGVSQNPRHKITKRGQNVTFRCDPISEHNRLYWYRQTLGQGPEFLTYFQNEAQLEKSRLLSDRFSAERPKGSFSTLEIQRTEQGDSAMYLCASSFPGQEGTQYFGPGTRLLVL.